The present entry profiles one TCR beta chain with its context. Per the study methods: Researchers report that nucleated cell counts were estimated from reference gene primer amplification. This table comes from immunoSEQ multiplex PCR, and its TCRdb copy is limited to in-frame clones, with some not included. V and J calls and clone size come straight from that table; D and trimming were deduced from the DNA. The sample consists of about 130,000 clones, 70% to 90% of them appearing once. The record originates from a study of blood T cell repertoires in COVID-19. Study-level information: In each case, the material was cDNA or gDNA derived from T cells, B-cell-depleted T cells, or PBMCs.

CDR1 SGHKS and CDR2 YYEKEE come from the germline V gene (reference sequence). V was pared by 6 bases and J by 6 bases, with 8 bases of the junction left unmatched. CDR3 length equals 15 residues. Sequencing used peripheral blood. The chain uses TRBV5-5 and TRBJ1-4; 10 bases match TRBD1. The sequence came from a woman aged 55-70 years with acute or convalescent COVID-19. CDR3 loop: CASTPAGTGDEKLFF. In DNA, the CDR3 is TGTGCCAGCACCCCCGCCGGGACAGGGGATGAAAAACTGTTTTTT. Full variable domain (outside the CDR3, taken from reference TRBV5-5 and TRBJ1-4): DAGVTQSPTHLIKTRGQQVTLRCSPISGHKSVSWYQQVLGQGPQFIFQYYEKEERGRGNFPDRFSARQFPNYSSELNVNALLLGDSALYLCASTPAGTGDEKLFFGSGTQLSVL.